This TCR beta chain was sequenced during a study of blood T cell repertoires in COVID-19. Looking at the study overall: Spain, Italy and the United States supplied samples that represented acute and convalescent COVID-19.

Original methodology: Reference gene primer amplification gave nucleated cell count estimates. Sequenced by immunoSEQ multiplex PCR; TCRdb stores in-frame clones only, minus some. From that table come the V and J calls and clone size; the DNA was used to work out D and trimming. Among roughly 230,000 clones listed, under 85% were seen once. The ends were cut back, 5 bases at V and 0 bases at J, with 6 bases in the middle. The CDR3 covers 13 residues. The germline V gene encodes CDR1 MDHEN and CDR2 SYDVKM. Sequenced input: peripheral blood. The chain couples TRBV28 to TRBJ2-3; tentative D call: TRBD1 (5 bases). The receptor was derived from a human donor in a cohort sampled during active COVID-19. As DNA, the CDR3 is TGTGCCAGCAGTGACAGCAGCACAGATACGCAGTATTTT. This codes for CASSDSSTDTQYF.